This T cell receptor beta chain was identified during a study of shared clonotypes between healthy human individuals. Produced via immunoSEQ multiplex PCR; TCRdb's table is partial and in-frame only. The repertoire includes 100,000 or so clones, approximately 44% of them detected once, and roughly 16% sits in the top ten. At least ten counts were recorded for this clone. What was sequenced was PBMCs. This sequence was found in a woman in her forties in good health. Some clones in this sample may be carry-over from other donors' samples.

CDR3 nucleotide sequence: TGTGCCACCCAACGGGAGGGCCGGCACGAGCAGTACTTC. This gives the protein CATQREGRHEQYF. The V call is TRBV15, the J call TRBJ2-7; 8 nucleotides agree with TRBD2. Trimming removed 8 bases from V and 5 bases from J; junction bases left unmatched: 8. Germline CDR1 reads LNHNV; CDR2 reads YYDKDF (reference sequence). The CDR3 length is 13 residues.